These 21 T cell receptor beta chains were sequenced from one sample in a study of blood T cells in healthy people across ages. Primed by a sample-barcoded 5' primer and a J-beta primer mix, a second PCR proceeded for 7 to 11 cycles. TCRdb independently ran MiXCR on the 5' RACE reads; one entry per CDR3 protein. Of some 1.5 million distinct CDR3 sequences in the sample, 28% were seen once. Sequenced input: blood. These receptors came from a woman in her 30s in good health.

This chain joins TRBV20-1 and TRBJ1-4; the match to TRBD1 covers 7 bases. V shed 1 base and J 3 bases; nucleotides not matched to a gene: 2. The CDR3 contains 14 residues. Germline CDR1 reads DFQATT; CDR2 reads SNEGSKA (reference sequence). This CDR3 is CSARGGQANEKLFF. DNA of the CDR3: TGCAGTGCTAGAGGCGGACAGGCTAATGAAAAACTGTTTTTT.

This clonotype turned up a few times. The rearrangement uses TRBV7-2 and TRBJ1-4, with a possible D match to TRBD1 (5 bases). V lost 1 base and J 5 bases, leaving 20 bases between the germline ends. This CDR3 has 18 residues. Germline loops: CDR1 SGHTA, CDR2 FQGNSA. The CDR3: CASSLVRGVPGVNEKLFF. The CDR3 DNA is TGTGCCAGCAGCTTAGTTCGGGGCGTTCCAGGTGTGAATGAAAAACTGTTTTTT.

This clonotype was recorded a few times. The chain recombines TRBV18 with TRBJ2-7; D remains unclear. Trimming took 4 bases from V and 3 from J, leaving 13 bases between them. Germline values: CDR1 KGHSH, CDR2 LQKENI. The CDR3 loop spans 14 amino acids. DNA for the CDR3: TGTGCCAGCTCACGCGACCTAAGTGACTACGAGCAGTACTTC. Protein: CASSRDLSDYEQYF.

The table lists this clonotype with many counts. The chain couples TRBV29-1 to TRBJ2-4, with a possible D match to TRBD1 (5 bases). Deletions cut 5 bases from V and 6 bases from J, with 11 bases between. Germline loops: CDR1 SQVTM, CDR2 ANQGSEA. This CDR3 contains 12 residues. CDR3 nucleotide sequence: TGCAGCGTTTATGACAGCTCAAACATTCAGTACTTC. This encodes CSVYDSSNIQYF.

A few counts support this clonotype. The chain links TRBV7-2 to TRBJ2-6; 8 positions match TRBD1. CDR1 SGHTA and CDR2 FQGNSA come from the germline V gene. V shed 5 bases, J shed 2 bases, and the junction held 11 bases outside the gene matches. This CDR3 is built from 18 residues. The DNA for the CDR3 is TGTGCCAGCAGCGCACCGGGACAGGTGTCTACTGGGGCCAACGTCCTGACTTTC. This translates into CASSAPGQVSTGANVLTF.

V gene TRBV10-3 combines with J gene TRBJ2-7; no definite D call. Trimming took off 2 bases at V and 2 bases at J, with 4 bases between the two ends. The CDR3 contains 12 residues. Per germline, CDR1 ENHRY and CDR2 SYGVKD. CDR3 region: CAISEIPYEQYF. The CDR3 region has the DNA TGTGCCATCAGTGAGATACCCTACGAGCAGTACTTC.

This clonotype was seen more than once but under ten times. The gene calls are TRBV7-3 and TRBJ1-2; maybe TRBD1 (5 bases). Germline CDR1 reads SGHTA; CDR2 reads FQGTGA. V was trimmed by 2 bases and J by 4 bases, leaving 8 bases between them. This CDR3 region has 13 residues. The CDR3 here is CASSLSGTYGYTF. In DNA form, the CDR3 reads TGTGCCAGCAGCTTATCAGGGACCTATGGCTACACCTTC.

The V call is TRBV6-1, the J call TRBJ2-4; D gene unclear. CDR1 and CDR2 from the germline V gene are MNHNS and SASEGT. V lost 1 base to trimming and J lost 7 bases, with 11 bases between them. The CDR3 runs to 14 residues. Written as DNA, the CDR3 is TGTGCCAGCAGTGAAGGGTCACAACGGAACATTCAGTACTTC. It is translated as CASSEGSQRNIQYF.

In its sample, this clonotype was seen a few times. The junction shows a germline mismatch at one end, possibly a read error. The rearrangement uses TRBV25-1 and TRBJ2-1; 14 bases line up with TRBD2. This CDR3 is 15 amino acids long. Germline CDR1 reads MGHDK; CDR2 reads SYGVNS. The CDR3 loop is CAGSGLTSGGAEQFF. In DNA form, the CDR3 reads TGTGCCGGCAGTGGACTGACTAGCGGGGGGGCTGAGCAGTTCTTC.

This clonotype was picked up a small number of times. The CDR3 reads CASSVTGGNTIYF. The CDR3 DNA sequence: TGTGCCAGCAGCGTAACGGGTGGAAACACCATATATTTT. The chain has TRBV9 and TRBJ1-3; D ambiguous. The CDR3 totals 13 residues. V shed 1 base and J shed 3 bases, with 5 bases lying between them. The germline V gene has CDR1 SGDLS and CDR2 YYNGEE. The full variable domain, its missing parts supplied by reference TRBV9 and TRBJ1-3, is DSGVTQTPKHLITATGQRVTLRCSPRSGDLSVYWYQQSLDQGLQFLIQYYNGEERAKGNILERFSAQQFPDLHSELNLSSLELGDSALYFCASSVTGGNTIYFGEGSWLTVV.

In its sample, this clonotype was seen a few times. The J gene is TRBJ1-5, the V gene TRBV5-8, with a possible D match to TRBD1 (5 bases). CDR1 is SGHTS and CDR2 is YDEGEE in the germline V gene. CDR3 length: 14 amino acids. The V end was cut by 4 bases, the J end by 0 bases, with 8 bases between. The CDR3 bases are TGTGCCAGCAGCCGACAGTTTAGCAATCAGCCCCAGCATTTT. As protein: CASSRQFSNQPQHF.

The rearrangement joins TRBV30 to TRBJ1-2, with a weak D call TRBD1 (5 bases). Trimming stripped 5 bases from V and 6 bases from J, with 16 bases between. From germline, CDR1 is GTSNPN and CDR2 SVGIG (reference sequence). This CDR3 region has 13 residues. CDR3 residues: CAWAVGGEHGYTF. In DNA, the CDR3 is TGTGCCTGGGCTGTTGGGGGGGAACATGGCTACACCTTC.

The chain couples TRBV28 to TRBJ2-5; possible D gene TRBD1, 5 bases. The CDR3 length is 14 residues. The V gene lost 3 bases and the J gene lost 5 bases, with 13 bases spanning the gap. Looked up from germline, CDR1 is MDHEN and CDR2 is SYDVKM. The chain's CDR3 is CASSFQGFGETQYF. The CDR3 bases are TGTGCCAGCAGTTTCCAGGGCTTCGGGGAGACCCAGTACTTC.

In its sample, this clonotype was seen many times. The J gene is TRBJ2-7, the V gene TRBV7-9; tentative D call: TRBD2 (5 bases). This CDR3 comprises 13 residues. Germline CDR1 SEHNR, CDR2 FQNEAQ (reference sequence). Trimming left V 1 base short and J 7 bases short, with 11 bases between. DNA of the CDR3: TGTGCCAGCAGCTTAGTACTAGAAAAGGAGCAGTACTTC. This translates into CASSLVLEKEQYF. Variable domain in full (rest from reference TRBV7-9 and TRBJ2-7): DTGVSQNPRHKITKRGQNVTFRCDPISEHNRLYWYRQTLGQGPEFLTYFQNEAQLEKSRLLSDRFSAERPKGSFSTLEIQRTEQGDSAMYLCASSLVLEKEQYFGPGTRLTVT.

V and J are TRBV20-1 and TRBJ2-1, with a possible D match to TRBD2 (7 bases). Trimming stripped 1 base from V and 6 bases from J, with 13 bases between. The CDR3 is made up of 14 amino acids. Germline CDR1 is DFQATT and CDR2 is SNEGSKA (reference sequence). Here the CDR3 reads CSARAAAGANEQFF. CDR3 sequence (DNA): TGCAGTGCTAGAGCCGCGGCGGGGGCCAATGAGCAGTTCTTC.

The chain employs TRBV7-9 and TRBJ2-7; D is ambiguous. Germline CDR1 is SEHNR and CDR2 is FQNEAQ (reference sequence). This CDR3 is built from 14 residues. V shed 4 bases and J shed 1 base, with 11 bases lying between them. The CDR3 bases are TGTGCCAGCAGCTCAGACGACGGATCCTACGAGCAGTACTTC. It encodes CASSSDDGSYEQYF.

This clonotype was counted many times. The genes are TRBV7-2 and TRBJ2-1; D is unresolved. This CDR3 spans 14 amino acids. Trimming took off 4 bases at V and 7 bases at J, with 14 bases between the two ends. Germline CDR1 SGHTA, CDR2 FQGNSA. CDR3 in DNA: TGTGCCAGCAGCTCCGGACGACGTGATAATGAGCAGTTCTTC. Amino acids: CASSSGRRDNEQFF.

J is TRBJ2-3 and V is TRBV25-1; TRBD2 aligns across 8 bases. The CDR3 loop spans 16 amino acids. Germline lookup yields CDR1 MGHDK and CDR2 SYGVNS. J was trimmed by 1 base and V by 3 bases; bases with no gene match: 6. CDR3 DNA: TGTGCCAGCAGTGAGGGTCGGCGGGGGGGCACAGATACGCAGTATTTT. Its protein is CASSEGRRGGTDTQYF.

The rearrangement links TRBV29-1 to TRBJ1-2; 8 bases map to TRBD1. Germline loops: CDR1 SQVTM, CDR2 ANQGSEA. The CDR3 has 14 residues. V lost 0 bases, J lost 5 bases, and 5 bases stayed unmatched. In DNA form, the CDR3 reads TGCAGCGTTGAAGATCCGGACAGGGCTTATGGCTACACCTTC. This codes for CSVEDPDRAYGYTF.

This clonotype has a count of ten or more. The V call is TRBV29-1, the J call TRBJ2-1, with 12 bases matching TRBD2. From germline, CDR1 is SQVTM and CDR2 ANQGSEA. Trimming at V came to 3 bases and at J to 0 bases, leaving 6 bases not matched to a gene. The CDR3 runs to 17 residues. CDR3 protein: CSVEASGRDLSYNEQFF. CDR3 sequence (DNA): TGCAGCGTTGAGGCTAGCGGGAGGGACCTCTCCTACAATGAGCAGTTCTTC.

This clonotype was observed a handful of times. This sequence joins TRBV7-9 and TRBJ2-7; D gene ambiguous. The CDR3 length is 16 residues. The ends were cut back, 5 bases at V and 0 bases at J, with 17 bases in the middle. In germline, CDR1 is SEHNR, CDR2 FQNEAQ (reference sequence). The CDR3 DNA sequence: TGTGCCAGCAGCCCCGACGGCACCAGGAGCTCCTACGAGCAGTACTTC. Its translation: CASSPDGTRSSYEQYF.